This T cell receptor beta chain was recovered during a study of blood T cell repertoires in COVID-19. CDR1 MNHEY and CDR2 SVGAGI come from the germline V gene. V shed 6 bases, J shed 2 bases, and the junction held 3 bases outside the gene matches. The CDR3 loop spans 13 amino acids. Profiling relied on immunoSEQ multiplex PCR, and the TCRdb table lists in-frame clones only, not all of them. The sample carries 110,000 or so clones, about four fifths recorded once. The chain is built from TRBV6-5 and TRBJ1-2, with 7 bases aligning to TRBD1. The sequence came from a woman aged 40 to 55 with acute or convalescent COVID-19. The specimen was peripheral blood. CDR3 protein: CASSAQGNYGYTF. The DNA of the CDR3 is TGTGCCAGCAGCGCACAGGGGAACTATGGCTACACCTTC.